Sequencing of this TCR beta chain was carried out in a study of blood T cell repertoires in COVID-19. Background on the study: Spain, Italy and the United States supplied samples that represented acute and convalescent COVID-19. T cells, B-cell-depleted T cells, or PBMCs supplied cDNA or gDNA.

The V end lost 5 bases, the J end lost 3 bases, and 14 bases lay between the germline ends. The CDR3 has 14 residues. The germline V gene has CDR1 MNHEY and CDR2 SMNVEV (reference sequence). Original processing notes: For nucleated cells, counts were estimated from reference gene primer amplification. Assay: immunoSEQ multiplex PCR; the TCRdb copy retains only in-frame clones and omits some. The V and J calls and clone size were taken over from that table, and D and trimming were inferred from the DNA. The data contain about 120,000 clones, 60% to 85% of them singletons. Sequencing used peripheral blood. This clonotype originated in a man between 70 and 80 years old with acute or convalescent COVID-19. The rearrangement links TRBV27 to TRBJ2-7; perhaps TRBD1 as D (6 bases). The CDR3 DNA sequence: TGTGCCAGCAGTATCCGGGACACAGGCTACGAGCAGTACTTC. Protein product: CASSIRDTGYEQYF.